The clone carrying this T cell receptor (beta chain) was seen at least ten times. The time point was: newly diagnosed GD, antithyroid drugs for less than 3 months. The TCR library was prepared using RNA isolated from PBMCs. Library construction for TCR beta used iRepertoire HTBI primers and Arm-PCR of CDR3 regions. Via MiXCR, TCRdb re-called the multiplex PCR reads, giving one row per CDR3 protein. The table shows about 220,000 distinct CDR3 sequences, with roughly a fifth occurring only once. The sample originates from a study of regulatory T cells in long-lasting Graves disease. The sample also formed part of further work on T cells in Graves' hyperthyroidism and ophthalmopathy.

Sequencing was performed on peripheral blood mononuclear cells (PBMCs), taken at new diagnosis, from a patient treated with antithyroid drugs. The TCR comes from a woman younger than 45 with Graves disease.

As DNA, the CDR3 is TGTGCCAGCAGTGCAACAGGGACCTACGAGCAGTACTTC. Its protein is CASSATGTYEQYF. The chain links TRBV27 to TRBJ2-7; weak D call: TRBD1 (6 bases). V was cut by 5 bases and J by 2 bases, with 10 bases left in between. The germline V gene has CDR1 MNHEY and CDR2 SMNVEV (reference sequence). CDR3 length equals 13 residues.